The 29 T cell receptor beta chains below all came from one sample that was sequenced in a study of CD8 T cells in ankylosing spondylitis. MiXCR, applied by TCRdb to the 5' RACE reads, yields one record per CDR3 protein. The sample shows 31,000 or so distinct CDR3 sequences, under 40% of them seen only once. Sequenced sample: synovial fluid, either unsorted or a sorted T cell fraction (not recorded which). The receptors shown here come from a male donor with ankylosing spondylitis.

The V gene is TRBV12-3 or TRBV12-4, the J gene TRBJ2-1; 12 positions match TRBD2. This CDR3 region has 14 residues. V lost 9 bases, J lost 10 bases, and 10 bases stayed unmatched. The CDR3, as DNA: TGTGCCAGTCCCACCCTAGCGGGGGGGCGAGAGCAGTTCTTC. It codes for CASPTLAGGREQFF.

This clonotype was detected only a few times. Written as DNA, the CDR3 is TGTGCCAGCTCACCCCCAAACCGGGCCAAAAACATTCAGTACTTC. Amino acid sequence: CASSPPNRAKNIQYF. The chain couples TRBV18 to TRBJ2-4, with D hard to call. This CDR3 has 15 amino acids. Per germline, CDR1 KGHSH and CDR2 LQKENI. Deletions cut 3 bases from V and 1 base from J, with 10 bases between. The whole variable domain, remainder taken from reference TRBV18 and TRBJ2-4, is NAGVMQNPRHLVRRRGQEARLRCSPMKGHSHVYWYRQLPEEGLKFMVYLQKENIIDESGMPKERFSAEFPKEGPSILRIQQVVRGDSAAYFCASSPPNRAKNIQYFGAGTRLSVL.

The chain has TRBV29-1 and TRBJ1-5; D remains unclear. This CDR3 has 14 amino acids. The V gene's germline CDR1 is SQVTM and CDR2 ANQGSEA. V was pared by 8 bases and J by 0 bases, with 14 bases between. The CDR3 loop is CSFRITYSNQPQHF. The CDR3, as DNA: TGCAGCTTCCGGATTACCTATAGCAATCAGCCCCAGCATTTT.

The chain joins TRBV12-3 or TRBV12-4 to TRBJ2-2, with D possibly TRBD1 on 6 matching bases. Trimming took off 8 bases at V and 14 bases at J, with 27 bases between the two ends. The CDR3 runs to 15 residues. In DNA form, the CDR3 reads TGTGCCAGCCAACATCAGGGGCCGACCAAGGTCCAACTGTTTTTT. Translation gives CASQHQGPTKVQLFF.

The genes are TRBV7-8 and TRBJ1-2; tentative D call: TRBD1 (6 bases). With 5 bases removed from V and 2 bases from J, the gap between germline ends came to 15 bases. From germline, CDR1 is SGHVS and CDR2 FQNEAQ. The CDR3 runs 15 residues. CDR3 residues: CASSPDRRLNYGYTF. DNA for the CDR3: TGTGCCAGCAGCCCCGACAGGAGACTGAACTATGGCTACACCTTC.

The chain couples TRBV5-4 to TRBJ1-1; perhaps TRBD1 as D (5 bases). Trimming took 1 base from V and 8 from J, leaving 12 bases between them. Germline loops: CDR1 SGHNT, CDR2 YYREEE (reference sequence). The CDR3 extends over 13 amino acids. The CDR3, as DNA: TGTGCCAGCAGCTTGACCGGACACTCAGAAGCTTTCTTT. This sequence encodes CASSLTGHSEAFF. The full variable domain, rest sourced from reference TRBV5-4 and TRBJ1-1, is ETGVTQSPTHLIKTRGQQVTLRCSSQSGHNTVSWYQQALGQGPQFIFQYYREEENGRGNFPPRFSGLQFPNYSSELNVNALELDDSALYLCASSLTGHSEAFFGQGTRLTVV.

This clonotype has a count of ten or more. This rearrangement joins TRBV4-1 to TRBJ2-1; 7 nucleotides agree with TRBD2. The CDR3 has 15 amino acids. Germline CDR1 and CDR2: MGHRA and YSYEKL. After removal of 2 bases from V and 3 bases from J, the junction contained 4 bases not matched to a gene. The CDR3 nucleotides read TGCGCCAGCAGCCAAAGTCTAGCGGACTACAATGAGCAGTTCTTC. It is translated as CASSQSLADYNEQFF.

The chain has TRBV16 and TRBJ2-7; 8 bases line up with TRBD1. Germline V lookup: CDR1 KGHSY, CDR2 FQNENV. This CDR3 is 15 amino acids long. V was clipped by 2 bases and J by 0 bases; unmatched bases: 3. CDR3 nucleotides: TGTGCCAGCAGCCAAGGGACAGGACCCTCCTACGAGCAGTACGTC. It codes for CASSQGTGPSYEQYV.

The chain is built from TRBV24-1 and TRBJ1-2; D remains unclear. The CDR3 totals 12 residues. Germline loops: CDR1 KGHDR, CDR2 SFDVKD. The V end was cut by 10 bases, the J end by 4 bases, with 12 bases between. The DNA for the CDR3 is TGTGCCACAAACAATGGTGGCTATGGCTACACCTTC. It is translated as CATNNGGYGYTF.

Only a few counts were recorded for this clonotype. The chain carries TRBV4-2 and TRBJ2-1; unclear D gene. The CDR3 extends over 13 amino acids. Germline-derived CDR1 and CDR2 are LGHNA and YNFKEQ. V lost 0 bases and J 8 bases, leaving 8 bases between the germline ends. The CDR3 bases are TGTGCCAGCAGCCAAGATCGGATCGATGAGCAGTTCTTC. It yields the protein CASSQDRIDEQFF.

The chain combines TRBV2 with TRBJ2-7, with 7 bases aligning to TRBD1. V gave up 8 bases and J gave up 2 bases; unmatched junction bases: 9. CDR1 is SNHLY, CDR2 FYNNEI, per germline. The CDR3 covers 14 residues. The CDR3 is CASLIRDSTYEQYF. DNA of the CDR3: TGTGCCAGCTTGATCCGGGACAGCACCTACGAGCAGTACTTC.

This clonotype has at least ten counts. This chain uses TRBV7-2 with TRBJ1-2; D perhaps matches TRBD1 (5 bases). Germline CDR1 and CDR2: SGHTA and FQGNSA. The CDR3 contains 13 residues. V lost 3 bases, J lost 9 bases, and 14 bases lay in between. The CDR3 DNA sequence: TGTGCCAGCAGCTTGGGGGAGGCAGGGAGCTACACCTTC. This gives the protein CASSLGEAGSYTF.

In this sample, this clonotype turned up a few times. The chain employs TRBV20-1 and TRBJ2-2; 7 bases map to TRBD1. The CDR3 consists of 15 residues. Losses at the gene ends were 1 base for V and 3 bases for J; bases not matched to a gene: 5. The germline V gene has CDR1 DFQATT and CDR2 SNEGSKA (reference sequence). The CDR3 bases are TGCAGTGCTAGAGTCTCCGACAGGGACACCGGGGAGCTGTTTTTT. Translating gives CSARVSDRDTGELFF.

This clonotype was picked up a small number of times. This chain uses TRBV3-1 with TRBJ2-1, with 10 bases that match TRBD1. There are 15 residues in the CDR3. V was clipped by 5 bases and J by 6 bases; unmatched bases: 7. Germline-derived CDR1 and CDR2 are LGHDT and YNNKEL (reference sequence). The CDR3 region has the DNA TGTGCCAGCAGCTACGGGACAGGGGAGCCCAATGAGCAGTTCTTC. Translating gives CASSYGTGEPNEQFF.

There are a few counts of this clonotype. The rearrangement links TRBV10-3 to TRBJ2-3; 7 nucleotides align to TRBD2. The CDR3 covers 17 residues. V lost 3 bases, J lost 3 bases, and 12 bases stayed unmatched. Per germline, CDR1 ENHRY and CDR2 SYGVKD. Here the CDR3 reads CAISDSGGPPLTDTQYF. CDR3 coding DNA: TGTGCCATCAGTGACTCGGGAGGCCCCCCCCTAACAGATACGCAGTATTTT.

The chain has TRBV28 and TRBJ2-2; possibly TRBD2 for D (6 bases). The CDR3 has 14 residues. V was cut by 6 bases and J by 3 bases, with 11 bases left in between. Germline V gene sequence: CDR1 MDHEN, CDR2 SYDVKM. The CDR3 DNA sequence: TGTGCCAGCAGAGCGACGGGGGACACCGGGGAGCTGTTTTTT. It specifies CASRATGDTGELFF.

This clonotype was detected ten times or more. The chain is built from TRBV7-2 and TRBJ2-1, with 12 bases matching TRBD2. The CDR3 has 16 amino acids. V shed 3 bases, J shed 7 bases, and the junction held 7 bases outside the gene matches. CDR1 and CDR2 (germline): SGHTA, FQGNSA. CDR3 sequence (DNA): TGTGCCAGCAGCTTCCTAGCGGGAGGGCCCAGGAATGAGCAGTTCTTC. It is translated as CASSFLAGGPRNEQFF.

The CDR3 nucleotides are TGCGCCAGCAGCTTGCAAACAGGGATAGTGAACACTGAAGCTTTCTTT. It translates to CASSLQTGIVNTEAFF. The chain uses TRBV5-1 and TRBJ1-1; TRBD1 might be the D (6 bases). Deletions cut 1 base from V and 0 bases from J, with 13 bases between. Germline lookup yields CDR1 SGHRS and CDR2 YFSETQ. This CDR3 comprises 16 residues.

The V call is TRBV12-3 or TRBV12-4, the J call TRBJ2-1, with TRBD2 identical over 11 bases. V shed 7 bases, J shed 1 base, and the junction held 18 bases outside the gene matches. This CDR3 spans 20 amino acids. The CDR3 here is CASTGGLAEKNIMSYNEQFF. In nucleotides, the CDR3 is TGTGCCAGCACTGGGGGACTAGCGGAAAAAAATATCATGTCCTACAATGAGCAGTTCTTC.

This clonotype showed up just once. The chain couples TRBV2 to TRBJ2-1; TRBD1 might be the D (6 bases). Germline V gene data show CDR1 as SNHLY and CDR2 as FYNNEI. This CDR3 is built from 12 residues. V lost 9 bases, J lost 4 bases, and 10 bases lay in between. In nucleotides, the CDR3 is TGTGCCAGTCAAACAGGGTACAATGAGCAGTTCTTC. Encoded protein: CASQTGYNEQFF. The entire variable domain, with the rest obtained from reference TRBV2 and TRBJ2-1, is as follows: EPEVTQTPSHQVTQMGQEVILRCVPISNHLYFYWYRQILGQKVEFLVSFYNNEISEKSEIFDDQFSVERPDGSNFTLKIRSTKLEDSAMYFCASQTGYNEQFFGPGTRLTVL.

V and J are TRBV6-4 and TRBJ2-5, with 9 bases lining up with TRBD1. The CDR3 has 15 residues. The junction had 3 bases not matched to a gene; V was cut back by 2 bases and J by 2 bases. Looked up from germline, CDR1 is MRHNA and CDR2 is SNTAGT. CDR3 DNA: TGTGCCAGCAGTGACCGGGACAGGGATCAAGAGACCCAGTACTTC. As protein: CASSDRDRDQETQYF.

With respect to this clonotype: A clone one base away is much larger, so this may be a read error. The chain joins TRBV30 to TRBJ1-1; D remains ambiguous. V shed 0 bases and J shed 5 bases, with 4 bases lying between them. The CDR3 consists of 11 residues. CDR1 is GTSNPN, CDR2 SVGIG, per germline (reference sequence). The CDR3 sequence: CAWSVSTEAFF. Written as DNA, the CDR3 is TGTGCCTGGAGTGTATCGACTGAAGCTTTCTTT.

The table lists this clonotype with a few counts. The CDR3 nucleotides are TGTGCCAGCCACAACTCTAGCGGTTCCTACGAGCAGTACTTC. Residues: CASHNSSGSYEQYF. The chain employs TRBV7-9 and TRBJ2-7; 7 nucleotides line up with TRBD2. V shed 8 bases, J shed 1 base, and the junction held 8 bases outside the gene matches. The CDR3 sequence is 14 residues long. Germline assignment: CDR1 SEHNR and CDR2 FQNEAQ (reference sequence).

The rearrangement joins TRBV7-8 to TRBJ1-2; D is possibly TRBD1 (5 bases). Trimming took off 6 bases at V and 4 bases at J, with 15 bases between the two ends. The germline CDR1 and CDR2 sequences are SGHVS and FQNEAQ. This CDR3 contains 14 residues. The CDR3 nucleotides are TGTGCCAGCAGTCTGGGGGGAAGTGGCTATGGCTACACCTTC. Translating gives CASSLGGSGYGYTF. Based on the CDR3 plus reference TRBV7-8 and TRBJ1-2, the full variable domain is GAGVSQSPRYKVAKRGQDVALRCDPISGHVSLFWYQQALGQGPEFLTYFQNEAQLDKSGLPSDRFFAERPEGSVSTLKIQRTQQEDSAVYLCASSLGGSGYGYTFGSGTRLTVV.

The rearrangement joins TRBV11-2 to TRBJ2-1, with a weak D call TRBD1 (6 bases). The CDR3 totals 13 residues. Germline lookup yields CDR1 SGHAT and CDR2 FQNNGV. Trimming took off 1 base at V and 5 bases at J, with 6 bases between the two ends. CDR3 loop: CASSLGGHNEQFF. CDR3 DNA sequence: TGTGCCAGCAGCTTAGGGGGGCACAATGAGCAGTTCTTC. Full variable domain (remainder filled in from reference TRBV11-2 and TRBJ2-1): EAGVAQSPRYKIIEKRQSVAFWCNPISGHATLYWYQQILGQGPKLLIQFQNNGVVDDSQLPKDRFSAERLKGVDSTLKIQPAKLEDSAVYLCASSLGGHNEQFFGPGTRLTVL.

This clonotype turned up a few times. J is TRBJ2-7 and V is TRBV30; 7 bases line up with TRBD1. Per the germline V gene, CDR1 is GTSNPN and CDR2 is SVGIG (reference sequence). The ends lost 2 bases at V and 4 bases at J; junction bases unmatched: 2. The CDR3 runs to 12 residues. The CDR3 reads CAWSPQGYEQYF. CDR3 DNA: TGTGCCTGGAGTCCACAGGGGTACGAGCAGTACTTC.

This clonotype has a handful of counts. This sequence joins TRBV20-1 and TRBJ1-5; no firm D call. This CDR3 comprises 13 residues. Per germline, CDR1 DFQATT and CDR2 SNEGSKA (reference sequence). Trimming took 6 bases from V and 7 from J, leaving 16 bases between them. The CDR3 DNA follows: TGCAGTGCCTCCTCGGGGTACCGACAGCCCCAGCATTTT. Amino acid sequence: CSASSGYRQPQHF.

The chain has TRBV7-6 and TRBJ1-1; no clear D. The CDR3 loop spans 17 amino acids. Trimming cost V 2 bases and J 5 bases, with 21 bases left between them. CDR1 and CDR2 (germline): SGHVS, FNYEAQ. CDR3 nucleotide sequence: TGTGCCAGCAGCTTATCTCCTGCAGGTTTGGCGGGTACTGAAGCTTTCTTT. Protein sequence: CASSLSPAGLAGTEAFF.

This clonotype was observed a handful of times. J is TRBJ2-6 and V is TRBV6-2 or TRBV6-3; 12 bases are shared with TRBD2. This CDR3 contains 21 residues. The germline V gene has CDR1 MNHEY and CDR2 SVGEGT. After removal of 6 bases from V and 3 bases from J, the junction contained 18 bases not matched to a gene. This CDR3 is CASSSRLAGEILVVGANVLTF. Written as DNA, the CDR3 is TGTGCCAGCAGCTCGAGACTAGCGGGAGAGATTCTCGTCGTTGGGGCCAACGTCCTGACTTTC.